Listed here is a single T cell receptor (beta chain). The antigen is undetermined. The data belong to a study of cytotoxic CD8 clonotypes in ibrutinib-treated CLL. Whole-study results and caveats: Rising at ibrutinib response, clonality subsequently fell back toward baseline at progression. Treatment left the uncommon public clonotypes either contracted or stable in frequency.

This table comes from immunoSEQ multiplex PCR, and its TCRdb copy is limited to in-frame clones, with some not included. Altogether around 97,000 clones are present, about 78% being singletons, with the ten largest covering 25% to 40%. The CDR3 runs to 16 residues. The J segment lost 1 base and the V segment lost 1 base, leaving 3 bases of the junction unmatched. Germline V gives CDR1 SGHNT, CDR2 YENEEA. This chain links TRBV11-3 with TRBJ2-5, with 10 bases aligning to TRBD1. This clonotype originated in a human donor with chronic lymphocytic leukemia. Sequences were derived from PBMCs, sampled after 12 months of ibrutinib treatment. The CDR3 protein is CASSLGDRGFQETQYF. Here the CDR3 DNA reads TGTGCCAGCAGCTTAGGGGACAGGGGATTCCAAGAGACCCAGTACTTC.